What follows are 20 T cell receptor beta chains derived from one specimen sequenced in a study of metastatic and nonmetastatic thyroid tumors. Using MiXCR, TCRdb re-called clones from the PCR reads. The sample lists approximately 4,000 clones; approximately 29% were seen once. Patients were all untreated before their thyroid surgery. The sample taken for sequencing was adjacent normal tissue. These receptors all come from a male donor with papillary thyroid cancer or a benign thyroid nodule (not recorded which). Some clones in this sample may be carry-over from other donors' samples.

For the CDR3, the DNA is TGTGCCAGCAGTAACTCTTTAGCGGGAGGGGAGACCCAGTACTTC. It encodes CASSNSLAGGETQYF. J is TRBJ2-5 and V is TRBV12-3 or TRBV12-4; 11 nucleotides align to TRBD2. CDR3 length equals 15 residues. The V gene end was trimmed by 5 bases and the J gene end by 5 bases; junction bases not matched to a gene: 7.

The rearrangement joins TRBV30 to TRBJ1-6; TRBD1 matches at 8 bases. CDR1 GTSNPN and CDR2 SVGIG come from the germline V gene (reference sequence). This CDR3 contains 16 residues. Trimming removed 3 bases from V and 7 bases from J; junction bases left unmatched: 11. The CDR3 here is CAWRGDPGQENSPLHF. The CDR3 DNA reads as TGTGCCTGGAGGGGGGACCCGGGACAGGAGAATTCACCCCTCCACTTT. The full variable domain, rest sourced from reference TRBV30 and TRBJ1-6, is SQTIHQWPATLVQPVGSPLSLECTVEGTSNPNLYWYRQAAGRGLQLLFYSVGIGQISSEVPQNLSASRPQDRQFILSSKKLLLSDSGFYLCAWRGDPGQENSPLHFGNGTRLTVT.

This clone was detected only a few times. The V gene is TRBV2, the J gene TRBJ2-1; D not certain. CDR3 length equals 10 residues. Germline V gene data show CDR1 as SNHLY and CDR2 as FYNNEI. Trimming took off 5 bases at V and 7 bases at J, with 3 bases between the two ends. CDR3 sequence (DNA): TGTGCCAGCAGTAGAAATGAGCAGTTCTTC. As protein: CASSRNEQFF.

This clone is labeled medium-sized. The chain joins TRBV19 to TRBJ2-1; TRBD2 agrees at 10 bases. Germline assignment: CDR1 LNHDA and CDR2 SQIVND (reference sequence). V gave up 3 bases and J gave up 4 bases; unmatched junction bases: 9. The CDR3 sequence is 17 residues long. CDR3 in amino acids: CASSITSGEISYNEQFF. The CDR3 region has the DNA TGTGCCAGTAGTATCACTAGCGGGGAGATATCGTACAATGAGCAGTTCTTC.

This clone counts as medium-sized. One junction end does not reproduce the germline sequence, and a read error may be involved. The chain couples TRBV7-7 to TRBJ1-1; no clear D gene. The CDR3 spans 12 residues. CDR1 and CDR2 (germline): SSHAT, FNYEAQ (reference sequence). CDR3 sequence reads: CASSLTGPRTFF. The CDR3 DNA reads TGTGCTAGCAGCTTGACGGGTCCGAGAACTTTCTTT.

By its share, this clone is medium-sized. The same CDR3 also results from other DNA sequences found in this sample. V gene TRBV13 combines with J gene TRBJ2-1, with D perhaps TRBD1 (5 bases). Germline V gives CDR1 PRHDT, CDR2 FYEKMQ (reference sequence). V lost 0 bases and J 12 bases, leaving 6 bases between the germline ends. CDR3 length: 11 residues. Here the CDR3 DNA reads TGTGCCAGCAGCTTAGGGCAGGGGCAGTTCTTC. This codes for CASSLGQGQFF.

The V gene is TRBV6-1, the J gene TRBJ2-7; tentatively, D is TRBD1 or TRBD2 (5 bases each). The CDR3 runs to 14 residues. V gave up 7 bases and J gave up 2 bases, with 15 bases separating them. Germline V gene lookup returns CDR1 MNHNS and CDR2 SASEGT. CDR3 protein: CASTTGTDPYEQYF. The CDR3 nucleotides read TGTGCCAGCACCACCGGGACGGACCCCTACGAGCAGTACTTC.

By frequency in the sample, this clone is medium-sized. The J gene is TRBJ1-6, the V gene TRBV3-1; D is ambiguous. The CDR3 consists of 13 residues. V lost 5 bases to trimming and J lost 5 bases, with 7 bases between them. From germline, CDR1 is LGHDT and CDR2 YNNKEL (reference sequence). DNA of the CDR3: TGTGCCAGCAGCACGACAAATAATTCACCCCTCCACTTT. Its protein product is CASSTTNNSPLHF.

This clone has just a few counts. This chain connects TRBV27 to TRBJ2-2; D possibly corresponds to TRBD2 (5 bases). The V end lost 3 bases, the J end lost 7 bases, and 12 bases lay between the germline ends. Germline-derived CDR1 and CDR2 are MNHEY and SMNVEV (reference sequence). The CDR3 covers 14 residues. The CDR3: CASSLRVPVGELFF. The CDR3 nucleotides read TGTGCCAGCAGTTTGAGGGTTCCAGTCGGGGAGCTGTTTTTT.

The genes are TRBV5-1 and TRBJ2-7, with TRBD1 identical over 8 bases. The CDR3 length is 13 residues. Germline V gene lookup returns CDR1 SGHRS and CDR2 YFSETQ. Germline trimming cut 5 bases from V and 5 bases from J; bases unmatched to any gene: 6. The CDR3 loop is CASSPGGANEQYF. CDR3 DNA sequence: TGCGCCAGCAGTCCAGGGGGCGCGAACGAGCAGTACTTC.

By its share, this clone is medium-sized (0.01 to 0.1%). The chain carries TRBV30 and TRBJ2-7; TRBD1 agrees at 9 bases. CDR3 length: 14 amino acids. The germline V gene has CDR1 GTSNPN and CDR2 SVGIG (reference sequence). The V gene end was trimmed by 4 bases and the J gene end by 0 bases; junction bases not matched to a gene: 4. CDR3 DNA: TGTGCCTGGACTAGGACAGGGGCCTCCTACGAGCAGTACTTC. It yields the protein CAWTRTGASYEQYF.

The V call is TRBV11-2, the J call TRBJ2-7; D is unresolved. CDR1 is SGHAT, CDR2 FQNNGV, per germline. The CDR3 runs to 11 residues. V shed 6 bases and J shed 3 bases, with 6 bases lying between them. The CDR3 sequence: CASSLIYEQYF. The CDR3 DNA reads TGTGCCAGCAGTTTAATCTACGAGCAGTACTTC.

Concerning this clone: Since the CDR3 does not end with the conserved phenylalanine or tryptophan, this likely comes from a read error. The chain employs TRBV6-1 and TRBJ2-7, with 7 bases that match TRBD2. V was pared by 3 bases and J by 2 bases, with 7 bases of the junction left unmatched. Germline V gene data show CDR1 as MNHNS and CDR2 as SASEGT. The CDR3 spans 15 residues. The CDR3 spells CASSEAAGAAYEQYL. The CDR3 DNA follows: TGTGCCAGCAGTGAGGCGGCGGGAGCGGCCTACGAGCAGTACCTC.

Points on this clone: Mismatch with germline at one junction end may stem from a read error. This chain connects TRBV6-1 to TRBJ2-1, with 13 bases identical to TRBD2. Per germline, CDR1 MNHNS and CDR2 SASEGT. There are 16 residues in the CDR3. The CDR3 nucleotides read TGTGCAAGCAGTGTAAAAACTAGCGGGAGGGACTATGAGCAGTTCTTC. This translates into CASSVKTSGRDYEQFF.

This clone is termed medium-sized. This chain joins TRBV3-1 and TRBJ2-3; D may be TRBD1 or TRBD2 (6 bases each). Germline V gives CDR1 LGHDT, CDR2 YNNKEL (reference sequence). This CDR3 is 15 amino acids long. Trimming stripped 2 bases from V and 2 bases from J, with 11 bases between. The DNA for the CDR3 is TGTGCCAGCAGCCAAAGGGGGGCCGTCACAGATACGCAGTATTTT. It specifies CASSQRGAVTDTQYF.

This clone showed up just a few times. The J gene is TRBJ1-1, the V gene TRBV6-2 or TRBV6-3; 7 nucleotides align to TRBD1. Unmatched junction bases numbered 11, after V lost 6 bases and J lost 4 bases. The CDR3 totals 15 residues. Germline V gene sequence: CDR1 MNHEY, CDR2 SVGEGT. CDR3: CASSRIFDRVTEAFF. The DNA of the CDR3 is TGTGCCAGCAGCCGAATATTCGACAGGGTCACTGAAGCTTTCTTT.

This sequence joins TRBV2 and TRBJ2-1; 14 bases are a match to TRBD2. V was clipped by 6 bases and J by 0 bases; unmatched bases: 10. Germline V CDR1 and CDR2: SNHLY, FYNNEI. The length of the CDR3 is 19 residues. This CDR3 reads CASRDGLAGGPSSYNEQFF. The CDR3 DNA sequence: TGTGCCAGCAGAGACGGACTAGCGGGGGGCCCTAGCTCCTACAATGAGCAGTTCTTC.

A single count supports this clone. The CDR3 DNA is TGTGCCAGCAGCGTTGGGACAGGGCACAATCAGCCCCAGCATTTT. Translating it yields CASSVGTGHNQPQHF. The V gene is TRBV11-1, the J gene TRBJ1-5, with 9 bases aligning to TRBD1. Germline CDR1 is SGHAT and CDR2 is FQDESV (reference sequence). The CDR3 contains 15 residues. The V and J ends lost 5 bases and 3 bases, in that order; junction bases with no gene match: 5. Variable domain in full (rest from reference TRBV11-1 and TRBJ1-5): EAEVAQSPRYKITEKSQAVAFWCDPISGHATLYWYRQILGQGPELLVQFQDESVVDDSQLPKDRFSAERLKGVDSTLKIQPAELGDSAMYLCASSVGTGHNQPQHFGDGTRLSIL.

This chain joins TRBV20-1 and TRBJ1-2; a weak D match, TRBD1 (5 bases). Germline V gene sequence: CDR1 DFQATT, CDR2 SNEGSKA (reference sequence). The V gene lost 6 bases and the J gene lost 6 bases, with 5 bases spanning the gap. The CDR3 runs 9 residues. The CDR3 coding sequence is TGCAGTGCCAGGGATGGCTACACCTTC. Amino acid sequence: CSARDGYTF.

The CDR3 region has the DNA TGCGCCAGCAGGGTGACAGGGGACACTGAAGCTTTCTTT. Protein product: CASRVTGDTEAFF. The chain recombines TRBV5-1 with TRBJ1-1; 8 bases align to TRBD1. The CDR3 runs to 13 residues. The V segment lost 5 bases and the J segment 3 bases; nucleotides outside the gene matches: 3. Germline V gene sequence: CDR1 SGHRS, CDR2 YFSETQ.